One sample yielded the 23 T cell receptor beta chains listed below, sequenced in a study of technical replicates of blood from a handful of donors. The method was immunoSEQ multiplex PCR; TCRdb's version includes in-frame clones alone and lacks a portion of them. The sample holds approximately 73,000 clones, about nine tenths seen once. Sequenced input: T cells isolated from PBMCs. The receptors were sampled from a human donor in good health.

DNA for the CDR3: TGTGCCAGCAGTTCCCTCCAAGCTTTCTTT. Residues: CASSSLQAFF. The chain joins TRBV6-5 to TRBJ1-1; D is ambiguous. Trimming took 4 bases from V and 9 from J, leaving 6 bases between them. CDR1 and CDR2 (germline): MNHEY, SVGAGI. The CDR3 is 10 residues long.

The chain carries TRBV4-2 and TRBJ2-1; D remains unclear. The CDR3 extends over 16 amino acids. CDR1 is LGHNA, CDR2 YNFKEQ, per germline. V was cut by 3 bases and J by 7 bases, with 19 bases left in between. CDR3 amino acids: CASSQWYPAGANEQFF. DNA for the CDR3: TGTGCCAGCAGCCAGTGGTATCCAGCTGGAGCTAATGAGCAGTTCTTC.

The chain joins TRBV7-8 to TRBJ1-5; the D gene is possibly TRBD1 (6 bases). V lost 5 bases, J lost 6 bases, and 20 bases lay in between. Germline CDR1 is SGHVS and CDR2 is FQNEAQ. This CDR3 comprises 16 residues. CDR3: CASSPGGARTSQPQHF. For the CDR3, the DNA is TGTGCCAGCAGCCCTGGGGGCGCGAGGACTTCTCAGCCCCAGCATTTT.

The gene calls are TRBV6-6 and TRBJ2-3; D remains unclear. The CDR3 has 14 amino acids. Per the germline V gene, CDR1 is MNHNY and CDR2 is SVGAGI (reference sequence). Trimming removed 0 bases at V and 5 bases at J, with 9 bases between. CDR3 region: CASSYSAFGDTQYF. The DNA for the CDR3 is TGTGCCAGCAGTTACTCAGCGTTCGGAGATACGCAGTATTTT.

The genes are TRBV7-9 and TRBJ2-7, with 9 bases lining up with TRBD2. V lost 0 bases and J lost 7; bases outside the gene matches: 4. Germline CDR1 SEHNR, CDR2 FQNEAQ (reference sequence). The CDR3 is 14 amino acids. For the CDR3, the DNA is TGTGCCAGCAGCTTAGCTAGCGGGAGAGGAGAGCAGTACTTC. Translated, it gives CASSLASGRGEQYF. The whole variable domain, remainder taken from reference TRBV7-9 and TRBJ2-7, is DTGVSQNPRHKITKRGQNVTFRCDPISEHNRLYWYRQTLGQGPEFLTYFQNEAQLEKSRLLSDRFSAERPKGSFSTLEIQRTEQGDSAMYLCASSLASGRGEQYFGPGTRLTVT.

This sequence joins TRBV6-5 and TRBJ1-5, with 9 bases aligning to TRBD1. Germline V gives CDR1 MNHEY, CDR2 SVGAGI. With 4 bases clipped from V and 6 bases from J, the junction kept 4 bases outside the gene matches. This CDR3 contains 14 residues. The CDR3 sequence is CASSLDRGSQPQHF. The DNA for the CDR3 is TGTGCCAGCAGTTTGGACAGGGGTTCTCAGCCCCAGCATTTT.

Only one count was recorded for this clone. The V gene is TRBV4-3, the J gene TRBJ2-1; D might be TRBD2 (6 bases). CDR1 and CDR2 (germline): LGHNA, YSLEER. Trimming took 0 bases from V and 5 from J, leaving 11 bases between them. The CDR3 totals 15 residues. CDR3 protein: CASSQDTWGDNEQFF. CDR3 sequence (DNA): TGCGCCAGCAGCCAAGATACATGGGGGGACAATGAGCAGTTCTTC.

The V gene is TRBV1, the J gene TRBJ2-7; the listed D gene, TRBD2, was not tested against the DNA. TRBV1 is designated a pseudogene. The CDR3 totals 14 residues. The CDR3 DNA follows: TGCACCAGCAGCCCAGAGCGGGAGGGCTACGAGCAGTACTTC. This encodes CTSSPEREGYEQYF.

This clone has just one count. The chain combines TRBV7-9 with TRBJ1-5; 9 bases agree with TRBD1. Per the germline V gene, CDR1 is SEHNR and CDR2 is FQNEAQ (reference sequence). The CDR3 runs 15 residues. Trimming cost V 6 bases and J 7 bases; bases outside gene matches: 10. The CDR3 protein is CASSSGTGTFQPQHF. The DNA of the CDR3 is TGTGCCAGCAGTTCCGGGACAGGGACTTTCCAGCCCCAGCATTTT.

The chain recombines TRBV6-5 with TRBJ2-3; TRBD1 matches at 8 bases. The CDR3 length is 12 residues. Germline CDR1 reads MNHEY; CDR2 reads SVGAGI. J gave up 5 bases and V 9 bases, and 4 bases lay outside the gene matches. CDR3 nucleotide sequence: TGTGCCAGTGGACAGGGAATAGATACGCAGTATTTT. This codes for CASGQGIDTQYF.

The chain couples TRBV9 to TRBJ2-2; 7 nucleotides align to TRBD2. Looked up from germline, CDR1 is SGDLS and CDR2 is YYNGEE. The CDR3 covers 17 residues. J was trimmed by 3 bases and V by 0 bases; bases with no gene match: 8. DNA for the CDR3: TGTGCCAGCAGCGTAGAGGCGGGGGTAATTGACACCGGGGAGCTGTTTTTT. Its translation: CASSVEAGVIDTGELFF. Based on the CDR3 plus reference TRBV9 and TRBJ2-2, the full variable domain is DSGVTQTPKHLITATGQRVTLRCSPRSGDLSVYWYQQSLDQGLQFLIQYYNGEERAKGNILERFSAQQFPDLHSELNLSSLELGDSALYFCASSVEAGVIDTGELFFGEGSRLTVL.

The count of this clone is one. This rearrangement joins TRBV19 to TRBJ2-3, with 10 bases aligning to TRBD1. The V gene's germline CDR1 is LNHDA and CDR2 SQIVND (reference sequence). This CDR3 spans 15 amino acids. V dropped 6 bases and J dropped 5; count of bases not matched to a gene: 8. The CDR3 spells CASRRTGGIGDTQYF. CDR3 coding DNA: TGTGCCAGTAGAAGGACAGGGGGGATAGGAGATACGCAGTATTTT.

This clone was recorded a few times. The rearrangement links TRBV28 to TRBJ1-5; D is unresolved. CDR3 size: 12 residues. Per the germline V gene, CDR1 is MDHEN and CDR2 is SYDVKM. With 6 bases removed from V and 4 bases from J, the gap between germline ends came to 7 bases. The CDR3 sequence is CASSPVNQPQHF. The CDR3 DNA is TGTGCCAGCAGCCCGGTGAATCAGCCCCAGCATTTT.

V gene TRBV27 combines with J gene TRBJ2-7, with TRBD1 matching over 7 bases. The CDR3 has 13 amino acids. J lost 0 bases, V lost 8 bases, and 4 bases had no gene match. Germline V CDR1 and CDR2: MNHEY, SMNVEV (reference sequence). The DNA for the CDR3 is TGTGCCAGCGGATGGGACAGCTCCTACGAGCAGTACTTC. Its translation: CASGWDSSYEQYF.

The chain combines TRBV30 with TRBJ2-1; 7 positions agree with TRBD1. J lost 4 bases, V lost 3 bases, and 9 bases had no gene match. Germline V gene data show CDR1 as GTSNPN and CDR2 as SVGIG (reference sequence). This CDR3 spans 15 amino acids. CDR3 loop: CAWRTETGNYNEQFF. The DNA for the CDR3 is TGTGCCTGGAGAACCGAGACAGGGAATTACAATGAGCAGTTCTTC.

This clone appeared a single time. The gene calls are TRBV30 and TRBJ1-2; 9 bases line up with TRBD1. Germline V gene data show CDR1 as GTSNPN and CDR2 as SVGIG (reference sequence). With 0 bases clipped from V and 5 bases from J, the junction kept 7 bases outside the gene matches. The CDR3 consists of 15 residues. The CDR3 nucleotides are TGTGCCTGGAGTGTGGCACAGGGGGCAGTTTATGGCTACACCTTC. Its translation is CAWSVAQGAVYGYTF.

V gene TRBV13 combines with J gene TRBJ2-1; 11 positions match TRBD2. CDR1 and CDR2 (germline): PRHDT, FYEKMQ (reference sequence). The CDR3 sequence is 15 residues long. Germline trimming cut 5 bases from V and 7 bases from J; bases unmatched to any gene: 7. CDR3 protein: CASSQRGLAVNEQFF. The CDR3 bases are TGTGCCAGCAGCCAAAGGGGACTAGCGGTAAATGAGCAGTTCTTC.

The CDR3: CASKDINYGYTF. CDR3 nucleotides: TGTGCCAGCAAGGACATTAACTATGGCTACACCTTC. V gene TRBV27 combines with J gene TRBJ1-2; maybe TRBD1 (5 bases). Germline assignment: CDR1 MNHEY and CDR2 SMNVEV (reference sequence). The CDR3 length is 12 residues. V shed 7 bases and J shed 1 base, with 7 bases lying between them.

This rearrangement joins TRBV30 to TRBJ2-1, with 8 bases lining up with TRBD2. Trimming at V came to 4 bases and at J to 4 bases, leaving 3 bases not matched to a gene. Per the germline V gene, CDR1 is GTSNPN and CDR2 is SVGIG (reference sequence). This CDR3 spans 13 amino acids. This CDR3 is CAWTLAGYNEQFF. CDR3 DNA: TGTGCCTGGACGTTAGCGGGATACAATGAGCAGTTCTTC.

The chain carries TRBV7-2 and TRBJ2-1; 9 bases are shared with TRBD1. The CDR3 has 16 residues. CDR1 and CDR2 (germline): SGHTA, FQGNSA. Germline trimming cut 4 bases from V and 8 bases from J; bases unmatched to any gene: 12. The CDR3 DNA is TGTGCCAGCAGCTCACTTACCGGGACAGGGTTTTATGAGCAGTTCTTC. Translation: CASSSLTGTGFYEQFF.

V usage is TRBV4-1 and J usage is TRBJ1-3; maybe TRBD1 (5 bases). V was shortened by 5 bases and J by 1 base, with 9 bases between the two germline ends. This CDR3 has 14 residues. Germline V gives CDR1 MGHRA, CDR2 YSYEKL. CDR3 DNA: TGCGCCAGCAGCGAGGCAGGGTCTGGAAACACCATATATTTT. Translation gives CASSEAGSGNTIYF.

CDR3 loop: CASTSEDLVGELFF. CDR3 DNA: TGTGCCAGCACATCAGAGGATTTGGTCGGGGAGCTGTTTTTT. The chain couples TRBV2 to TRBJ2-2, with no clear D. Trimming pared 7 bases from V and 7 bases from J, leaving 16 bases between. Germline lookup yields CDR1 SNHLY and CDR2 FYNNEI. This CDR3 is built from 14 residues.

The chain's CDR3 is CASSLGQAGTDTQYF. The CDR3 DNA is TGTGCCAGCAGTTTAGGACAGGCCGGCACAGATACGCAGTATTTT. The chain combines TRBV27 with TRBJ2-3; 7 bases fit TRBD1. CDR1 MNHEY and CDR2 SMNVEV come from the germline V gene (reference sequence). The ends lost 2 bases at V and 1 base at J; junction bases unmatched: 3. This CDR3 region has 15 residues.